These T cell receptor beta chains were read from a single sample in a study of cytomegalovirus exposure and HLA in healthy donors. Profiled with immunoSEQ multiplex PCR; TCRdb holds only in-frame clones, not every one. This sample has 230,000 or so clones, with over 90% found just once. The sequenced sample was PBMCs. The receptor set was obtained from a girl aged 2-10 years in good health and CMV-seronegative. Each CDR3 is given with its conserved first and last residue. A D gene is named only where the DNA matches it firmly. Size tells how often a clone was seen (once, few, many) or the class of an expanded clone, and some rows leave it out.

>TRBJ2-7|TRBV11-2|-|-|15
TGTGCCAGCAGCTTAGATCTGAGAGGAGTATACGAGCAGTACTTC
CASSLDLRGVYEQYF
>TRBJ1-2|TRBV9|-|-|16
TGTGCCAGCAGCGTTGGAACGGCGCTAGCTAACTATGGCTACACCTTC
CASSVGTALANYGYTF
>TRBJ2-7|TRBV10-3|-|TRBD2|14
TGTGCCATCAGCCGACTAGCGGAGGGGGACGAGCAGTACTTC
CAISRLAEGDEQYF
>TRBJ2-2|TRBV7-2|-|-|15
TGTGCCAGCAGCTATTCAGTAGGGGGCACCGGGGAGCTGTTTTTT
CASSYSVGGTGELFF
>TRBJ2-2|TRBV6-1|-|TRBD1|15
TGTGCCAGCATGAGACAGGGTGGATACACCGGGGAGCTGTTTTTT
CASMRQGGYTGELFF
>TRBJ2-7|TRBV13|-|-|14
TGTGCCAGCAGCTTAGGACAGTCCAACTACGAGCAGTACTTC
CASSLGQSNYEQYF
>TRBJ1-1|TRBV5-1|-|TRBD1|16
TGCGCCAGCAGCCTAGGACAGGGCTCAATGAACACTGAAGCTTTCTTT
CASSLGQGSMNTEAFF
>TRBJ1-5|TRBV7-9|-|TRBD1|16
TGTTCCAGCAGCAGAGAACAGGGGGCGGGCAATCAGCCCCAGCATTTT
CSSSREQGAGNQPQHF
>TRBJ1-5|TRBV6-6|few|TRBD1|16
TGTGCCAGCAGTTACTACCAGGGGGTTAGCAATCAGCCCCAGCATTTT
CASSYYQGVSNQPQHF
>TRBJ2-5|TRBV25-1|once|TRBD2|17
TGTGCCAGCAGTGGGGTTAGAGCGGGGGGGGTCCAAGAGACCCAGTACTTC
CASSGVRAGGVQETQYF
>TRBJ2-5|TRBV15|-|-|11
TGTGCCACCAGCAGAGATCGGACCCAGTACTTC
CATSRDRTQYF
>TRBJ2-7|TRBV5-1|-|TRBD1|15
TGCGCCAGCAGCTCAAGGACAGGGGGCGTCTACGAGCAGTACTTC
CASSSRTGGVYEQYF
>TRBJ1-5|TRBV27|once|-|14
TGTGCCAGCAGGCCCGGGAGGGTTGATCAGCCCCAGCATTTT
CASRPGRVDQPQHF
>TRBJ1-2|TRBV7-2|-|TRBD1|17
TGTGCCAGCAGCTTGGGATTCGACAGGGCCCCTAGGAGCGGCTACACCTTC
CASSLGFDRAPRSGYTF
>TRBJ1-5|TRBV9|-|-|15
TGTGCCAGCAGCGTAGCAGGGGATAGCAATCAGCCCCAGCATTTT
CASSVAGDSNQPQHF
>TRBJ1-4|TRBV28|few|TRBD1|11
TGTGCCAGCAGTTGGGGACAGGGGCTCAATTTT
CASSWGQGLNF
>TRBJ2-3|TRBV18|once|TRBD2|18
TGTGCCAGCTCACTAGAACAGCTAGCGGGAGGATACGCAGATACGCAGTATTTT
CASSLEQLAGGYADTQYF
>TRBJ2-3|TRBV6-5|-|TRBD2|16
TGTGCCAGCAGTTACTATCTAGCGGGAAGCACAGATACGCAGTATTTT
CASSYYLAGSTDTQYF
>TRBJ2-2|TRBV23-1|-|-|16
TGCGCCACCCTCCTAGGCGGCGCTGAGAACACCGGGGAGCTGTTTTTT
CATLLGGAENTGELFF
>TRBJ1-4|TRBV6-1|-|-|16
TGTGCCAGCAGTGAAGTGGCCGTAATTACAAATGAAAAACTGTTTTTT
CASSEVAVITNEKLFF
>TRBJ1-5|TRBV5-1|-|-|14
TGCGCCAGCAGCAGCGGGGGCCTGAATCAGCCCCAGCATTTT
CASSSGGLNQPQHF
>TRBJ2-5|TRBV19|-|-|13
TGTGCCAGTAGTCTGACTGCGAAAGAGACCCAGTACTTC
CASSLTAKETQYF
>TRBJ2-2|TRBV29-1|-|-|14
TGCAGCGGCACCTCCGGGACAAATACCGGGGAGCTGTTTTTT
CSGTSGTNTGELFF
>TRBJ1-4|TRBV7-2|-|TRBD1|14
TGTGCCAGCAGCTCGGACAGGGATGATGAAAAACTGTTTTTT
CASSSDRDDEKLFF
>TRBJ2-3|TRBV30|-|-|12
TGTGCCTGGAGTGAAGGGGGAGATACGCAGTATTTT
CAWSEGGDTQYF
>TRBJ2-7|TRBV5-1|-|-|15
TGCGCCAGCAGCTTTATAACGACAGAATCCTACGAGCAGTACTTC
CASSFITTESYEQYF
>TRBJ2-2|TRBV4-2|-|-|14
TGTGCCAGCAGCCAAGGGAGGGACACCGGGGAGCTGTTTTTT
CASSQGRDTGELFF
>TRBJ1-2|TRBV7-9|-|-|16
TGTGCCAGCAGCTTAGGTTTGAGGACAGCCAACTATGGCTACACCTTC
CASSLGLRTANYGYTF
>TRBJ1-5|TRBV6-6|-|-|16
TGTGCCAGCAGGAGAACACAGGGAGGGCTCCATCAGCCCCAGCATTTT
CASRRTQGGLHQPQHF
>TRBJ2-3|TRBV6-5|-|TRBD2|13
TGTGCCAGCAGTCAGCGGGAGGGGGTCCTTGAGTCCTTT
CASSQREGVLESF
>TRBJ1-5|TRBV6-4|-|-|15
TGTGCCAGCAGTGACTCTAGGCGGAGCAATCAGCCCCAGCATTTT
CASSDSRRSNQPQHF
>TRBJ2-7|TRBV5-6|once|TRBD1|14
TGTGCCAGCAGCGCGGGACAGGGAAGCTACGAGCAGTACTTC
CASSAGQGSYEQYF
>TRBJ1-2|TRBV5-4|-|-|16
TGTGCCAGCAGCTTCATCGGGGAAGGGATTAGCTATGGCTACACCTTC
CASSFIGEGISYGYTF
>TRBJ2-2|TRBV29-1|-|-|13
TGCAGCGTTGAACGTGCGGATACCGGGGAGCTGTTTTTT
CSVERADTGELFF
>TRBJ1-5|TRBV6-6|-|-|12
TGTGCCAGCAGAAAAGTAGATCAGCCCCAGCATTTT
CASRKVDQPQHF
>TRBJ1-1|TRBV7-9|-|TRBD1|17
TGTGCCAGCAGCATAGTTGGGGGACAGGGTCAGGACACTGAAGCTTTCTTT
CASSIVGGQGQDTEAFF
>TRBJ2-7|TRBV6-4|-|TRBD1|15
TGTGCCAGCAGTGTCGACGACAGGGTCGCAGCCGAGCAGTACTTC
CASSVDDRVAAEQYF
>TRBJ2-7|TRBV5-1|-|TRBD2|14
TGCGCCAGCAGTCGTGGACTAGCTGTAGACGAGCAGTACTTC
CASSRGLAVDEQYF
>TRBJ2-5|TRBV30|-|TRBD1|14
TGTGCCTGGAGTGTACTGACAGGGGTGGGGACCCAGTACTTC
CAWSVLTGVGTQYF
>TRBJ2-1|TRBV7-7|-|-|13
TGTGCCAGCAGCTTTAACCTGGCGGATGAGCAGTTCTTC
CASSFNLADEQFF
>TRBJ2-7|TRBV6-5|-|TRBD1|15
TGTGCCAGCAGTTACTTCCAGACAGGGGCCTACGAGCAGTACTTC
CASSYFQTGAYEQYF
>TRBJ1-2|TRBV29-1|-|-|14
TGCAGCGTTGAAGAACAGGGAGTTAACTATGGCTACACCTTC
CSVEEQGVNYGYTF
>TRBJ2-4|TRBV6-5|-|-|15
TGTGCCAGCAGTTCCAGGGGTGGGGGCAAAAACATTCAGTACTTC
CASSSRGGGKNIQYF
>TRBJ1-5|TRBV10-3|-|TRBD1|15
TGTGCCATCAGTGAGTCCCAGGGGGCTGGTCAGCCCCAGCATTTT
CAISESQGAGQPQHF
>TRBJ2-5|TRBV28|-|TRBD1|15
TGTGCCAGCAGCCACAACAGGGGGCTTTATGGGACCCAGTACTTC
CASSHNRGLYGTQYF
>TRBJ1-5|TRBV30|-|TRBD1|15
TGTGCCTGGAGTGTAAGCGGACAGGGTTATCAGCCCCAGCATTTT
CAWSVSGQGYQPQHF
>TRBJ2-5|TRBV4-2|-|TRBD2|12
TGTGCCAGCGGGAGGGCGGGAGAGACCCAGTACTTC
CASGRAGETQYF
>TRBJ1-5|TRBV9|-|-|15
TGTGCCAGCAGCGGGGGGGGGTCTCACAATCAGCCCCAGCATTTT
CASSGGGSHNQPQHF
>TRBJ2-5|TRBV19|-|-|12
TGTGCCAGTCGTGACCTTGAAGGGACTGGATACTTC
CASRDLEGTGYF
>TRBJ2-5|TRBV27|-|-|13
TGTGCCAGCAGACTCAGGGGTTGGCAGACCCAGTACTTC
CASRLRGWQTQYF
>TRBJ1-1|TRBV5-4|-|-|15
TGTGCCAGCAGCTTGGCCGGTATCTTGAACACTGAAGCTTTCTTT
CASSLAGILNTEAFF